This T cell receptor (beta chain) is from a study of cytomegalovirus exposure and HLA in healthy donors. The PCR employed 60 Vbeta primers together with 13 Jbeta primers. Sequencing used immunoSEQ multiplex PCR; TCRdb keeps in-frame clones, though not all of them. This sample has roughly 170,000 clones, with approximately 80% found just once. The sequenced material came from PBMCs. The sequence was collected from a girl aged 2-15 years in good health and CMV-seropositive.

CDR3 nucleotides: TGTGCCAGCTCCCCCGGGACAGGGGGCAATCAGCCCCAGCATTTT. This gives the protein CASSPGTGGNQPQHF. The V and J genes are TRBV18 and TRBJ1-5; 10 positions agree with TRBD1. V was pared by 6 bases and J by 2 bases, with 4 bases of the junction left unmatched. In germline, CDR1 is KGHSH, CDR2 LQKENI. This CDR3 has 15 residues.